The entry that follows covers one T cell receptor (beta chain) sequence. The sample is drawn from a study of blood T cell repertoires in COVID-19. Turning to the study itself: From the United States, Italy and Spain came samples of acute and convalescent COVID-19. Sources were T cells, B-cell-depleted T cells, or PBMCs; the material itself was cDNA or gDNA.

Those enrolled in Seattle joined during active infection and were followed longitudinally afterward. The J segment lost 6 bases and the V segment lost 7 bases, leaving 7 bases of the junction unmatched. The CDR3 has 13 residues. Per germline, CDR1 LNHNV and CDR2 YYDKDF (reference sequence). Per the original data handling: Amplification from reference gene primers served as the basis for estimated nucleated cell counts. This table comes from immunoSEQ multiplex PCR, and its TCRdb copy is limited to in-frame clones, with some not included. V, J and clone size are taken as reported in that table, and D and trimming were inferred from the DNA itself. The sample yields 200,000 to 250,000 clones, about 81% seen once.

The TCR sequence derives from a woman aged 70-85 years with COVID-19, enrolled during active disease. Material: peripheral blood. The chain employs TRBV15 and TRBJ2-7, with TRBD1 matching 9 bases. CDR3 DNA sequence: TGTGCCACCACTTCGGACAGGGGAGGCGAGCAGTACTTC. Translated, it gives CATTSDRGGEQYF.